The rows below give T cell receptor beta chains drawn from one sample of a study of T-cell memory formation after mild COVID-19. TCRdb analysed the 5' RACE reads with MiXCR anew, one entry per CDR3 protein. This sample yields just under 550,000 distinct CDR3 sequences, of which roughly 20% are seen a single time; around an eighth belongs to the top ten. The specimen was PBMCs or a T cell subset sorted from them (not recorded which). The receptors were gathered from an adult woman who had mild COVID-19 (a few samples of this study predate the infection). Cell type and time point are not known. Each CDR3 is given with its conserved first and last residue. D genes are given only for firm matches. Not all rows give a size; the values are once, few, many and, for expanded clones, a class.

NA	TRBV7-2	TRBJ1-3	few	CASSLGRGDSGNTIYF	TGTGCCAGCAGCTTGGGTAGGGGGGACTCTGGAAACACCATATATTTT
TRBD2	TRBV7-9	TRBJ2-7	NA	CASSLEGLAGLEQYF	TGTGCCAGCAGCTTAGAAGGGCTAGCGGGATTAGAGCAGTACTTC
NA	TRBV5-1	TRBJ1-4	NA	CASSFRGEGEKLFF	TGCGCCAGCAGCTTCAGGGGAGAAGGTGAAAAACTGTTTTTT
NA	TRBV11-2	TRBJ2-7	few	CASSLGHYHLNEQYF	TGTGCCAGCAGCTTAGGGCACTACCATCTCAACGAGCAGTACTTC
NA	TRBV7-2	TRBJ1-2	few	CASSEGGARPYGYTF	TGTGCCAGCAGCGAGGGGGGGGCGAGGCCCTATGGCTACACCTTC
NA	TRBV27	TRBJ2-5	few	CASRKRTDTTQYF	TGTGCCAGCAGAAAAAGGACGGACACCACCCAGTACTTC
NA	TRBV4-2	TRBJ2-5	NA	CASSRSSRADFEETQYF	TGTGCCAGCAGCCGATCGAGCCGGGCGGACTTCGAAGAGACCCAGTACTTC
TRBD1	TRBV20-1	TRBJ2-7	NA	CSARDGQGGAHEQYF	TGCAGTGCTAGAGATGGACAGGGAGGTGCCCACGAGCAGTACTTC
NA	TRBV19	TRBJ1-1	few	CASTLTGGLSTEAFF	TGTGCCAGTACCCTAACGGGGGGTCTGAGCACTGAAGCTTTCTTT
NA	TRBV27	TRBJ2-6	NA	CASRRRPDVSSGANVLTF	TGTGCCAGCAGAAGGCGGCCGGATGTTAGCTCTGGGGCCAACGTCCTGACTTTC
NA	TRBV24-1	TRBJ1-3	NA	CATSDPDANSGNTIYF	TGTGCCACCAGTGACCCCGACGCAAACTCTGGAAACACCATATATTTT
NA	TRBV5-5	TRBJ2-5	NA	CASSILGVFVGTQYF	TGTGCCAGCAGCATCCTCGGGGTCTTCGTGGGGACCCAGTACTTC
NA	TRBV6-5	TRBJ1-1	NA	CASSYSLAEGAFF	TGTGCCAGCAGTTACTCTCTGGCAGAAGGAGCTTTCTTT
NA	TRBV4-3	TRBJ2-7	few	CASSQGWDTSYEQYF	TGCGCCAGCAGCCAAGGGTGGGACACCTCCTACGAGCAGTACTTC
NA	TRBV5-5	TRBJ2-1	NA	CDSSLGSQANEQFF	TGTGACAGCAGCTTGGGGAGTCAGGCTAATGAGCAGTTCTTC
NA	TRBV4-1	TRBJ2-2	few	CASSQETGELFF	TGCGCCAGCAGCCAAGAAACCGGGGAGCTGTTTTTT
TRBD1	TRBV5-1	TRBJ2-2	once	CASSPSAAGGGGELFF	TGCGCCAGCAGCCCATCCGCCGCAGGGGGCGGCGGGGAGCTGTTTTTT
NA	TRBV2	TRBJ2-3	NA	CASNTGGTDTQYF	TGTGCCAGCAACACGGGGGGCACAGATACGCAGTATTTT
NA	TRBV10-3	TRBJ1-1	NA	CAISERAGDTEAFF	TGTGCCATCAGTGAGAGGGCAGGGGACACTGAAGCTTTCTTT
NA	TRBV12-3/TRBV12-4	TRBJ2-5	NA	CASSGSRTQYF	TGTGCCAGCAGTGGGTCCAGGACCCAGTACTTC
NA	TRBV6-2/TRBV6-3	TRBJ2-1	few	CASEGFPPYNEQFF	TGTGCCAGCGAGGGGTTTCCACCTTACAATGAGCAGTTCTTC
NA	TRBV7-2	TRBJ2-7	few	CASSFRDNSYEQYF	TGTGCCAGCAGCTTCCGGGACAACTCCTACGAGCAGTACTTC
NA	TRBV2	TRBJ2-3	few	CASRFGGPTDTQYF	TGTGCCAGCAGGTTCGGGGGCCCCACAGATACGCAGTATTTT
NA	TRBV3-1	TRBJ2-2	once	CVSSRTHPDGELFF	TGTGTCAGCAGCCGGACCCATCCTGACGGGGAGCTGTTTTTT
NA	TRBV7-9	TRBJ2-7	few	CASSGYGGGSYEQYF	TGTGCCAGCAGCGGCTACGGGGGCGGCTCCTACGAGCAGTACTTC
NA	TRBV6-2/TRBV6-3	TRBJ1-2	few	CASQTGGYGYTF	TGTGCCAGCCAGACGGGGGGCTATGGCTACACCTTC